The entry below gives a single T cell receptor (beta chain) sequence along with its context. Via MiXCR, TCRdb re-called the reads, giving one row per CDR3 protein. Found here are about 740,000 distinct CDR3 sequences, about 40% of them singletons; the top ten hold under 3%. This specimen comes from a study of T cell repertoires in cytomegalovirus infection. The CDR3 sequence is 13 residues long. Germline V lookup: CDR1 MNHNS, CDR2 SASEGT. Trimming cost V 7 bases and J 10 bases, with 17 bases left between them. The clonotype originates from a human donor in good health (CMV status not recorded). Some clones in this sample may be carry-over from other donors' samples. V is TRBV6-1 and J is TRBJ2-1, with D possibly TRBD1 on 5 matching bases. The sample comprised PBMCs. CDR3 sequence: CASTPAGKGEQFF. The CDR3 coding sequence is TGTGCCAGCACCCCTGCAGGGAAGGGGGAGCAGTTCTTC.